This TCR beta chain came from a study of long-term antiretroviral therapy in people with HIV. Germline CDR1 and CDR2: MDHEN and SYDVKM. The CDR3 runs 18 residues. The V end lost 7 bases, the J end lost 1 base, and 26 bases lay between the germline ends. For each donor, at least one pre-ART and at least two post-ART PBMC samples were available. A v3.0 immunoSEQ assay was performed at survey level. The repertoire was sequenced with immunoSEQ multiplex PCR; TCRdb's copy has only in-frame clones and lacks some. Here the sample spans 20,000 to 25,000 clones, 82% being singletons. The sample in question was unsorted PBMCs, obtained 0.3 years after starting antiretroviral therapy. V gene TRBV28 combines with J gene TRBJ2-7; D is uncertain. The receptor's source is a man aged 45-60 years with HIV. In DNA, the CDR3 is TGTGCCAGCACCTATCACGGGTTTGGAAAGCGAAGTTCCTACGAGCAGTACTTC. Translation: CASTYHGFGKRSSYEQYF.